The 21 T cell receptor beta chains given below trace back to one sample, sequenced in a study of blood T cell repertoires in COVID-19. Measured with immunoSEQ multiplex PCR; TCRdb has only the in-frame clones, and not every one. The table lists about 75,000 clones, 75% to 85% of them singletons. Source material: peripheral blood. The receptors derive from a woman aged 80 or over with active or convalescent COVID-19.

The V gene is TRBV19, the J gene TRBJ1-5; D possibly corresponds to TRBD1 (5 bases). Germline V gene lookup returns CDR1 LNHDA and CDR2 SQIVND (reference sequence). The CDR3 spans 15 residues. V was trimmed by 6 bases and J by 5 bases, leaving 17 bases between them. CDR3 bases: TGTGCCAGTAGAGATCAGGGCCCGGGCGATCAGCCCCAGCATTTT. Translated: CASRDQGPGDQPQHF. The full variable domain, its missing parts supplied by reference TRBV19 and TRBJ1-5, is DGGITQSPKYLFRKEGQNVTLSCEQNLNHDAMYWYRQDPGQGLRLIYYSQIVNDFQKGDIAEGYSVSREKKESFPLTVTSAQKNPTAFYLCASRDQGPGDQPQHFGDGTRLSIL.

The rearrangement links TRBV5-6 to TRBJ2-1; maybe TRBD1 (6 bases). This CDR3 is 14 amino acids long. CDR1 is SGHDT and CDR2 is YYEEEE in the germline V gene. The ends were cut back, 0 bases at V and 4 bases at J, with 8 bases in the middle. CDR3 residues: CASSLDREYNEQFF. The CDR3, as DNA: TGTGCCAGCAGCTTGGACAGGGAATACAATGAGCAGTTCTTC. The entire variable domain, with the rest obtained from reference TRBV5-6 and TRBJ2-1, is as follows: DAGVTQSPTHLIKTRGQQVTLRCSPKSGHDTVSWYQQALGQGPQFIFQYYEEEERQRGNFPDRFSGHQFPNYSSELNVNALLLGDSALYLCASSLDREYNEQFFGPGTRLTVL.

DNA of the CDR3: TGTGCCAGCAGTTACTCGAACAGAGCAACTAATGAAAAACTGTTTTTT. Translated, it gives CASSYSNRATNEKLFF. The chain uses TRBV6-5 and TRBJ1-4; D is unresolved. The germline gives CDR1 MNHEY, CDR2 SVGAGI. Trimming cost V 0 bases and J 0 bases, with 8 bases left between them. The CDR3 is made up of 16 amino acids.

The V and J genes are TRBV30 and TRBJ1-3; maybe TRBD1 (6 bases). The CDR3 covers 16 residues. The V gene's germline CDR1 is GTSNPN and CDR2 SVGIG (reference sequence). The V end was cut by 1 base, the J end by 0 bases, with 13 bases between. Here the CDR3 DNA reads TGTGCCTGGAGTGAGCGAGACAGGAGCTCTGGAAACACCATATATTTT. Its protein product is CAWSERDRSSGNTIYF.

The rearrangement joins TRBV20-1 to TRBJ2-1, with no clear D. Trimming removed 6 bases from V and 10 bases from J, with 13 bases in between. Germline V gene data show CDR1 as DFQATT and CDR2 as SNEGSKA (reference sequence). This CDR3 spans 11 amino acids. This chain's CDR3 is CSANLESEQFF. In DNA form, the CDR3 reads TGCAGTGCAAACCTAGAGTCCGAGCAGTTCTTC.

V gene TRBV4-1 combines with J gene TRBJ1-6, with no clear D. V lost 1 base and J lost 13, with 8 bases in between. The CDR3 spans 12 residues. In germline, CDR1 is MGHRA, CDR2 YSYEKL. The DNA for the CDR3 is TGCGCCAGCAGCCAAGGTGTGGCCCCCCTCCACTTT. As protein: CASSQGVAPLHF.

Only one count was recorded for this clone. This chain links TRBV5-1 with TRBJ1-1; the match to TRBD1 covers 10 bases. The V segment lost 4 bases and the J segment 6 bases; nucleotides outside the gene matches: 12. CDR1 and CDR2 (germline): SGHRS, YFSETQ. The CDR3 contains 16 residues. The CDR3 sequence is CASSREGQGIGPEAFF. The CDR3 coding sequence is TGCGCCAGCAGCCGGGAGGGACAGGGGATAGGTCCTGAAGCTTTCTTT.

The CDR3 sequence: CASSYRQRENTGELFF. The CDR3 nucleotides read TGTGCCAGCAGCTATCGACAGAGAGAGAACACCGGGGAGCTGTTTTTT. The chain joins TRBV7-9 to TRBJ2-2, with D possibly being TRBD1 (5 bases). V was trimmed by 4 bases and J by 1 base, leaving 13 bases between them. This CDR3 comprises 16 residues. Germline assignment: CDR1 SEHNR and CDR2 FQNEAQ (reference sequence).

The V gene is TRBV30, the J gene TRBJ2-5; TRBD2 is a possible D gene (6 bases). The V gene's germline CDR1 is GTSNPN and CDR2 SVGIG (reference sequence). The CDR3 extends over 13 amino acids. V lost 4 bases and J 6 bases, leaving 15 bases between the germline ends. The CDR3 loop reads CAWKPLAWKTQYF. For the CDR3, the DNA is TGTGCCTGGAAGCCCCTAGCGTGGAAGACCCAGTACTTC.

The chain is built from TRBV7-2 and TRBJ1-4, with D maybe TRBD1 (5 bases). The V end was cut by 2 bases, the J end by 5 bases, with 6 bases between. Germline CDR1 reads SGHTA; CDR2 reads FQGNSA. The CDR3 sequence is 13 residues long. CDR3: CASSLSGNEKLFF. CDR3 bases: TGTGCCAGCAGCTTATCAGGGAATGAAAAACTGTTTTTT.

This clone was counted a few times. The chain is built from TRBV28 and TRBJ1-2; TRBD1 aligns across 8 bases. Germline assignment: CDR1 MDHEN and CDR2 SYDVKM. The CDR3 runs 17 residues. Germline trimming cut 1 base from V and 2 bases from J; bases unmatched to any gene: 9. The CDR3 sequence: CASSLSSPQGANYGYTF. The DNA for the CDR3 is TGTGCCAGCAGTTTATCGTCCCCCCAGGGGGCAAACTATGGCTACACCTTC.

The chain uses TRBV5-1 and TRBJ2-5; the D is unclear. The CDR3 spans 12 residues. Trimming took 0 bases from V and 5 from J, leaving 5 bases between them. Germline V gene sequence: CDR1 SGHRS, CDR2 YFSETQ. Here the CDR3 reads CASSLALETQYF. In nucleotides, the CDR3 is TGCGCCAGCAGCTTGGCCTTGGAGACCCAGTACTTC.

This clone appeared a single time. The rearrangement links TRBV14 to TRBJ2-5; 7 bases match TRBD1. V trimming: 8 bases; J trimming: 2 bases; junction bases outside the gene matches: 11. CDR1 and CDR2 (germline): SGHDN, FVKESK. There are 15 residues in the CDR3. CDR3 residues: CASSNRDRRQETQYF. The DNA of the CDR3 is TGTGCCAGCTCTAACCGGGACAGAAGACAAGAGACCCAGTACTTC.

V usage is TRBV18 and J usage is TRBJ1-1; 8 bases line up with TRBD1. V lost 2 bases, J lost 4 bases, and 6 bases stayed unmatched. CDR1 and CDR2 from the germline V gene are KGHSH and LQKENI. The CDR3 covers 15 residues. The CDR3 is CASSPGQGGGTEAFF. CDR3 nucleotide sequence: TGTGCCAGCTCACCAGGACAGGGAGGCGGCACTGAAGCTTTCTTT.

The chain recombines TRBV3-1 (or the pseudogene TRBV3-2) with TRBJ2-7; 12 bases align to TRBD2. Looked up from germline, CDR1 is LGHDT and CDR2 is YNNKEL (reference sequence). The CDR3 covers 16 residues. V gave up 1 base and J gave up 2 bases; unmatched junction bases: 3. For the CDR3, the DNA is TGTGCCAGCAGCCAAGGACTAGCGGGAGTCGCCTACGAGCAGTACTTC. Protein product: CASSQGLAGVAYEQYF.

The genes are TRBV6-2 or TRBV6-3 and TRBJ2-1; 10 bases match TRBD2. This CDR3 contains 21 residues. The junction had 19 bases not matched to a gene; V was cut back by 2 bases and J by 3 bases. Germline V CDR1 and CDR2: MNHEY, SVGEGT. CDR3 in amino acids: CASSYRIIISWTSGNYNEQFF. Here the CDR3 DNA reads TGTGCCAGCAGTTACCGAATCATCATCTCTTGGACTAGCGGAAACTACAATGAGCAGTTCTTC.

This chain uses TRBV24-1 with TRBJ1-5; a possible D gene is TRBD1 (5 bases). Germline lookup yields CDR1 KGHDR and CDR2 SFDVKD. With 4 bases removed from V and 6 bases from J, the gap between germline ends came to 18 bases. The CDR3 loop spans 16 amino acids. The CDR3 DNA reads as TGTGCCACCAGTGACCCAGGGTTAGGGGAGGGTCAGCCCCAGCATTTT. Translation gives CATSDPGLGEGQPQHF.

The CDR3 region is CAISDGGGYGYTF. The CDR3 nucleotides read TGTGCCATCAGTGACGGGGGTGGCTATGGCTACACCTTC. The chain recombines TRBV10-3 with TRBJ1-2, with D possibly being TRBD1 (5 bases). Germline V gives CDR1 ENHRY, CDR2 SYGVKD. This CDR3 has 13 amino acids. The V end was cut by 3 bases, the J end by 4 bases, with 9 bases between.

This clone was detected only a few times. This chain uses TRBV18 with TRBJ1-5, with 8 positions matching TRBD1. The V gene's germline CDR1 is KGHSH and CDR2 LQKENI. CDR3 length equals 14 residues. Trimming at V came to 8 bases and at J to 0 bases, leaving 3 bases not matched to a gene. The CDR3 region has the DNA TGTGCCAGCAAGACAGGGGATAGCAATCAGCCCCAGCATTTT. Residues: CASKTGDSNQPQHF. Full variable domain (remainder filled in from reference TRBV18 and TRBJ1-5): NAGVMQNPRHLVRRRGQEARLRCSPMKGHSHVYWYRQLPEEGLKFMVYLQKENIIDESGMPKERFSAEFPKEGPSILRIQQVVRGDSAAYFCASKTGDSNQPQHFGDGTRLSIL.

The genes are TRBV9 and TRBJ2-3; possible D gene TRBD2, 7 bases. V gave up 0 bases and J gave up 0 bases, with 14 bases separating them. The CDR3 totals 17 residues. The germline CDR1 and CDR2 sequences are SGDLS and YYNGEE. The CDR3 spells CASSVGMRGPSTDTQYF. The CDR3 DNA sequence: TGTGCCAGCAGCGTAGGTATGCGGGGGCCAAGCACAGATACGCAGTATTTT.

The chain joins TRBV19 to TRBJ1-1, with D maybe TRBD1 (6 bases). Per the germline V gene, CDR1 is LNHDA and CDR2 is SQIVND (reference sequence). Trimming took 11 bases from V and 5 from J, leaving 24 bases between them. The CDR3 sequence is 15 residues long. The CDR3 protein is CASSSGGPWGTEAFF. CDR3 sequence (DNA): TGTGCCTCCTCGTCCGGGGGGCCATGGGGTACTGAAGCTTTCTTT.